The next 20 T cell receptor beta chains were all read from a single sample in a study of regulatory T cells in long-lasting Graves disease. Time point indicated: persistent/refractory GD, antithyroid drugs over 5 years with positive TRAb. RNA from PBMCs was the source of the TCR library. HTBI primers from iRepertoire and Arm-PCR of CDR3 regions yielded the TCR beta libraries. TCRdb analysed the multiplex PCR reads with MiXCR anew, one entry per CDR3 protein. The table has fewer than 450,000 distinct CDR3 sequences, around 24% seen once. Sequencing was performed on peripheral blood mononuclear cells (PBMCs), taken when the disease was refractory, from a patient treated with antithyroid drugs. The receptors derive from a female donor with Graves disease.

V gene TRBV29-1 combines with J gene TRBJ1-2; D unclear. The CDR3 has 13 residues. Germline values: CDR1 SQVTM, CDR2 ANQGSEA. Deletions cut 4 bases from V and 2 bases from J, with 11 bases between. CDR3 amino acids: CSVASTPNYGYTF. CDR3 bases: TGCAGCGTTGCGTCGACACCAAACTATGGCTACACCTTC.

The V call is TRBV19, the J call TRBJ1-2; possible D gene TRBD1, 5 bases. The CDR3 runs to 14 residues. The V end was cut by 1 base, the J end by 5 bases, with 11 bases between. The germline V gene encodes CDR1 LNHDA and CDR2 SQIVND (reference sequence). CDR3 sequence reads: CASSIGGTRYGYTF. In DNA, the CDR3 is TGTGCCAGTAGTATAGGTGGGACGAGATATGGCTACACCTTC.

Written as DNA, the CDR3 is TGTGCCAGCAGTTTATCGGGACTTTCTAACGAGCAGTACTTC. Translation: CASSLSGLSNEQYF. V gene TRBV28 combines with J gene TRBJ2-7, with a possible D match to TRBD2 (6 bases). This CDR3 comprises 14 residues. The ends were cut back, 1 base at V and 5 bases at J, with 12 bases in the middle. In germline, CDR1 is MDHEN, CDR2 SYDVKM.

In this sample, this clonotype turned up many times. This chain links TRBV28 with TRBJ1-1; D is ambiguous. The V and J ends lost 4 bases and 6 bases respectively, with 9 bases between them. Germline CDR1 MDHEN, CDR2 SYDVKM. The CDR3 sequence is 12 residues long. The CDR3 loop reads CASSSDWPEAFF. CDR3 sequence (DNA): TGTGCCAGCAGTTCGGACTGGCCTGAAGCTTTCTTT.

The V and J genes are TRBV14 and TRBJ1-1; D gene ambiguous. Germline CDR1 SGHDN, CDR2 FVKESK. This CDR3 spans 15 amino acids. V lost 4 bases and J lost 2, with 14 bases in between. The CDR3 protein is CASSPQSGSNTEAFF. CDR3 nucleotides: TGTGCCAGCAGCCCTCAGTCGGGGTCCAACACTGAAGCTTTCTTT.

This clonotype turned up a few times. Germline and junction disagree at one end, which may indicate a read error. The chain carries TRBV24-1 and TRBJ1-1; D perhaps matches TRBD1 (5 bases). Germline assignment: CDR1 KGHDR and CDR2 SFDVKD. The CDR3 has 12 amino acids. The CDR3 region has the DNA TGTGCCACCAGTGATACCACTTCACGACAGATTTTT. Translated, it gives CATSDTTSRQIF.

This clonotype was recorded a few times. V and J are TRBV20-1 and TRBJ1-2; weak D call: TRBD1 (6 bases). Germline values: CDR1 DFQATT, CDR2 SNEGSKA (reference sequence). The V end was cut by 3 bases, the J end by 3 bases, with 11 bases between. The CDR3 is 13 residues long. The CDR3 DNA is TGCAGTGCTAGTAGTCCAGGGGACTATGGCTACACCTTC. This sequence encodes CSASSPGDYGYTF.

This clonotype was picked up many times. The chain joins TRBV2 to TRBJ2-2; D gene ambiguous. V was shortened by 3 bases and J by 3 bases, with 8 bases between the two germline ends. Looked up from germline, CDR1 is SNHLY and CDR2 is FYNNEI. The CDR3 is 14 amino acids. The CDR3 DNA is TGTGCCAGCAGTGAGTTTGCCGACACCGGGGAGCTGTTTTTT. This gives the protein CASSEFADTGELFF.

The genes are TRBV5-4 and TRBJ1-1; no clear D. CDR1 and CDR2 from the germline V gene are SGHNT and YYREEE (reference sequence). The CDR3 loop spans 13 amino acids. V gave up 4 bases and J gave up 3 bases, with 10 bases separating them. CDR3 in amino acids: CASSPEPDTEAFF. The CDR3 DNA is TGTGCCAGCAGCCCGGAACCCGACACTGAAGCTTTCTTT.

This clonotype was counted only a few times. The chain couples TRBV12-3 or TRBV12-4 to TRBJ2-1; 8 nucleotides line up with TRBD1. V gave up 7 bases and J gave up 4 bases; unmatched junction bases: 9. The CDR3 is 15 amino acids. The CDR3 is CASNIYRDRYNEQFF. CDR3 DNA sequence: TGTGCCAGCAATATTTACCGGGACAGGTACAATGAGCAGTTCTTC.

The chain uses TRBV5-1 and TRBJ2-2, with a tentative D call TRBD2 (7 bases). In germline, CDR1 is SGHRS, CDR2 YFSETQ. Trimming shortened V by 4 bases and J by 4 bases, and 11 bases separated the two germline ends. This CDR3 region has 14 residues. The CDR3 sequence is CASSRGAGTGELFF. The CDR3 coding sequence is TGCGCCAGCAGCCGGGGGGCGGGCACCGGGGAGCTGTTTTTT.

This clonotype was seen a few times. The chain recombines TRBV9 with TRBJ1-4, with D unclear. CDR3 length: 15 residues. V was pared by 0 bases and J by 5 bases, with 11 bases between. CDR1 and CDR2 from the germline V gene are SGDLS and YYNGEE. CDR3 coding DNA: TGTGCCAGCAGCGTAGGAGTCGGCTTGAATGAAAAACTGTTTTTT. This encodes CASSVGVGLNEKLFF. The whole variable domain, filled in from reference TRBV9 and TRBJ1-4, reads DSGVTQTPKHLITATGQRVTLRCSPRSGDLSVYWYQQSLDQGLQFLIQYYNGEERAKGNILERFSAQQFPDLHSELNLSSLELGDSALYFCASSVGVGLNEKLFFGSGTQLSVL.

This clonotype was counted only a few times. V and J are TRBV6-5 and TRBJ2-5, with 8 bases lining up with TRBD2. The CDR3 is made up of 16 amino acids. V lost 2 bases and J lost 1; bases outside the gene matches: 6. Germline CDR1 and CDR2: MNHEY and SVGAGI. CDR3 sequence: CASSYRAGGGQETQYF. Here the CDR3 DNA reads TGTGCCAGCAGTTACCGGGCGGGAGGTGGCCAAGAGACCCAGTACTTC.

This clonotype occurred many times. The CDR3, as DNA: TGTGCCAGCAGCGTCTCCGGGACAGGGCGAAATGAAAAACTGTTTTTT. It translates to CASSVSGTGRNEKLFF. This sequence joins TRBV7-9 and TRBJ1-4; TRBD1 matches 9 bases. Germline CDR1 and CDR2: SEHNR and FQNEAQ (reference sequence). V dropped 5 bases and J dropped 5; count of bases not matched to a gene: 9. The CDR3 runs 16 residues. The full variable domain, its missing parts supplied by reference TRBV7-9 and TRBJ1-4, is DTGVSQNPRHKITKRGQNVTFRCDPISEHNRLYWYRQTLGQGPEFLTYFQNEAQLEKSRLLSDRFSAERPKGSFSTLEIQRTEQGDSAMYLCASSVSGTGRNEKLFFGSGTQLSVL.

This chain links TRBV6-1 with TRBJ1-4, with D perhaps matching TRBD1 (5 bases). CDR1 is MNHNS and CDR2 is SASEGT in the germline V gene. CDR3 length: 13 amino acids. The CDR3 protein is CVVRATTNEKLFF. The CDR3 DNA reads as TGTGTCGTCAGGGCAACAACTAATGAAAAACTGTTTTTT.

The table lists this clonotype with a few counts. The rearrangement joins TRBV28 to TRBJ1-5, with TRBD1 as a possible D gene (6 bases). Germline V gene data show CDR1 as MDHEN and CDR2 as SYDVKM. The V and J ends lost 5 bases and 1 base respectively, with 15 bases between them. This CDR3 contains 16 residues. This CDR3 is CASSPHLGQSNQPQHF. The CDR3 DNA reads TGTGCCAGCAGTCCACACCTTGGACAGAGCAATCAGCCCCAGCATTTT.

This clonotype was recorded at least ten times. This chain joins TRBV28 and TRBJ1-4; TRBD1 matches 7 bases. The CDR3 sequence is 17 residues long. Germline V lookup: CDR1 MDHEN, CDR2 SYDVKM. The ends lost 6 bases at V and 5 bases at J; junction bases unmatched: 15. CDR3 in amino acids: CASSSLRDSGANEKLFF. CDR3 bases: TGTGCCAGCAGCTCCCTGCGGGACAGCGGGGCGAATGAAAAACTGTTTTTT. The entire variable domain, with the rest obtained from reference TRBV28 and TRBJ1-4, is as follows: DVKVTQSSRYLVKRTGEKVFLECVQDMDHENMFWYRQDPGLGLRLIYFSYDVKMKEKGDIPEGYSVSREKKERFSLILESASTNQTSMYLCASSSLRDSGANEKLFFGSGTQLSVL.

Concerning this clonotype: One junction end does not reproduce the germline sequence, and a read error may be involved. The J gene is TRBJ1-1, the V gene TRBV18; D might be TRBD1 (5 bases). The CDR3 is 16 residues long. Germline CDR1 is KGHSH and CDR2 is LQKENI. CDR3 amino acids: CASLPREGLMNTEAFF. The CDR3 bases are TGTGCCAGCTTACCACGTGAGGGGCTAATGAACACTGAAGCTTTCTTT.

The chain joins TRBV6-2 or TRBV6-3 to TRBJ2-2; TRBD2 aligns across 9 bases. CDR1 MNHEY and CDR2 SVGEGT come from the germline V gene. The CDR3 has 16 residues. V trimming: 0 bases; J trimming: 5 bases; junction bases outside the gene matches: 4. Written as DNA, the CDR3 is TGTGCCAGCAGTTACTCGAGCGGGAGGAAAACCGGGGAGCTGTTTTTT. The encoded protein is CASSYSSGRKTGELFF.

The table lists this clonotype with a few counts. V is TRBV27 and J is TRBJ1-1; no definite D call. Germline assignment: CDR1 MNHEY and CDR2 SMNVEV (reference sequence). This CDR3 comprises 18 residues. V gave up 2 bases and J gave up 6 bases, with 25 bases separating them. DNA for the CDR3: TGTGCCAGCAGTTTACGTCCCACCTTGACGGCGGTGGTGTCTGAAGCTTTCTTT. It specifies CASSLRPTLTAVVSEAFF.